What follows are 2 T cell receptor beta chains derived from one specimen sequenced in a study of shared clonotypes between healthy human individuals (dated by TCRdb to 2019 to 2021). The protocol used for the library was the immunoSEQ multiplex PCR assay. This is the immuneACCESS table as TCRdb keeps it, with only in-frame sequences that have V and J called. A part of the clones is gone; compared with another copy, unresolved V genes explain less than half, and the rest is unexplained. In all, the sample holds under 200,000 clones, and just under 95% of those were seen once. The ten largest clones take up approximately 0.07% of the sample. Sequenced input: naive CD4+ T cells sorted from blood. Taken with the paper, the label for cell subset or site translates to: CD45RA+ positively selected. These receptors were obtained from a woman aged 25 to 39 in good health.

The chain is built from TRBV19 and TRBJ2-7, with D possibly being TRBD1 (6 bases). With 5 bases removed from V and 9 bases from J, the gap between germline ends came to 17 bases. The CDR3 runs 13 residues. Germline V CDR1 and CDR2: LNHDA, SQIVND (reference sequence). The CDR3 coding sequence is TGTGCCAGTAGTCCAAACAGGGAATTGGCGCAGTACTTC. This codes for CASSPNRELAQYF.

The chain couples TRBV29-1 to TRBJ2-7; D is unclear. CDR3 length equals 13 residues. Germline V CDR1 and CDR2: SQVTM, ANQGSEA. Trimming shortened V by 4 bases and J by 2 bases, and 12 bases separated the two germline ends. The CDR3 reads CSVAITPTYEQYF. The CDR3 DNA reads TGCAGCGTTGCAATAACTCCTACCTACGAGCAGTACTTC.